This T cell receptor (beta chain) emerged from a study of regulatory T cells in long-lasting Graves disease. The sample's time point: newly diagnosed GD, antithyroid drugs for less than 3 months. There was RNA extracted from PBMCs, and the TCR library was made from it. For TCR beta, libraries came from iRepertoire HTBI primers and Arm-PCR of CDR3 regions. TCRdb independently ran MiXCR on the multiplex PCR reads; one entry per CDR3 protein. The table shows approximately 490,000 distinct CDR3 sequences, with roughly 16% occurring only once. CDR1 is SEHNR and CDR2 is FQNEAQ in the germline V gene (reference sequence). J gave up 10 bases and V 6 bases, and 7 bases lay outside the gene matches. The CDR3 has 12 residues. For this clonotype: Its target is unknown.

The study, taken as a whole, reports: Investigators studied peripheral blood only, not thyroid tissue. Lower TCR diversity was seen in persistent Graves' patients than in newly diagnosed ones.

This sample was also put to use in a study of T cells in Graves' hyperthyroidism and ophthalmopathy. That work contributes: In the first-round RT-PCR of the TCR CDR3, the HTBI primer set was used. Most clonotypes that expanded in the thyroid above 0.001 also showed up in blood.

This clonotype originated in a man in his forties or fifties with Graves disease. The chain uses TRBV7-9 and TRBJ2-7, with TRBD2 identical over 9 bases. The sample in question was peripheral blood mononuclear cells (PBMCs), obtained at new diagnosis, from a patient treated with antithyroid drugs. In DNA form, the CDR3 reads TGTGCCAGCAGTTCAGTCCTAGCGGGACAGTACTTC. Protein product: CASSSVLAGQYF. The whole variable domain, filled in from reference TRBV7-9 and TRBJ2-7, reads DTGVSQNPRHKITKRGQNVTFRCDPISEHNRLYWYRQTLGQGPEFLTYFQNEAQLEKSRLLSDRFSAERPKGSFSTLEIQRTEQGDSAMYLCASSSVLAGQYFGPGTRLTVT.